Presented here are 23 T cell receptor beta chains from one specimen sequenced in a study of blood T cells in healthy people across ages. PCR was performed a second time for roughly 6 to 12 cycles using a sample-barcoded 5' primer and a J-beta primer mix. TCRdb redid the calling of the 5' RACE reads with MiXCR, one entry per CDR3 protein. The table lists about 830,000 distinct CDR3 sequences, 58% of them singletons. Sample: blood. Receptor source: a man aged 30 to 45 in good health.

Here the CDR3 DNA reads TGCAGTGCTAGTAGCGGGTCCGCGGTGAATACGCAGTATTTT. It translates to CSASSGSAVNTQYF. This chain uses TRBV20-1 with TRBJ2-3; 7 bases map to TRBD2. V shed 3 bases, J shed 7 bases, and the junction held 10 bases outside the gene matches. From germline, CDR1 is DFQATT and CDR2 SNEGSKA (reference sequence). The CDR3 length is 14 residues.

The table lists this clonotype with a few counts. The J gene is TRBJ2-1, the V gene TRBV6-5, with unresolved D. Matching the DNA end better, TRBJ2-7 makes the J call doubtful. Germline lookup yields CDR1 MNHEY and CDR2 SVGAGI. The CDR3 consists of 16 residues. The DNA for the CDR3 is TGTGCCAGCAGTTACGGATCCGCGAGCTCCTACAATGAGCAGTACTTC. It encodes CASSYGSASSYNEQYF.

J is TRBJ2-6 and V is TRBV6-2 or TRBV6-3; D gene uncertain. The germline V and J ends were trimmed by 5 bases and 4 bases, with 18 bases remaining between them. Germline lookup yields CDR1 MNHEY and CDR2 SVGEGT. The CDR3 sequence is 17 residues long. CDR3 protein: CASSQQGPLPGANVLTF. CDR3 coding DNA: TGTGCCAGCAGTCAACAAGGCCCTCTCCCCGGGGCCAACGTCCTGACTTTC.

This chain joins TRBV7-8 and TRBJ2-5; D is perhaps TRBD2 (5 bases). V gave up 6 bases and J gave up 3 bases, with 14 bases separating them. This CDR3 contains 14 residues. From germline, CDR1 is SGHVS and CDR2 FQNEAQ. The CDR3 DNA is TGTGCCAGCAGTCTTTATGACGGGGAAGAGACCCAGTACTTC. Residues: CASSLYDGEETQYF.

V usage is TRBV4-2 and J usage is TRBJ2-5, with 8 bases matching TRBD2. V trimming: 3 bases; J trimming: 5 bases; junction bases outside the gene matches: 5. Germline loops: CDR1 LGHNA, CDR2 YNFKEQ. The CDR3 contains 14 residues. The chain's CDR3 is CASSQTQRGETQYF. The CDR3 DNA sequence: TGTGCCAGCAGCCAGACACAGCGGGGGGAGACCCAGTACTTC.

This chain uses TRBV29-1 with TRBJ2-3; 8 positions agree with TRBD1. Per the germline V gene, CDR1 is SQVTM and CDR2 is ANQGSEA. The V and J ends lost 4 bases and 9 bases, in that order; junction bases with no gene match: 12. The length of the CDR3 is 14 residues. The CDR3 reads CSVALGTGEGTQYF. The CDR3 region has the DNA TGCAGCGTTGCTTTGGGGACAGGAGAAGGCACGCAGTATTTT.

The genes are TRBV7-8 and TRBJ2-1, with 11 bases that match TRBD2. The CDR3 runs 16 residues. Germline lookup yields CDR1 SGHVS and CDR2 FQNEAQ. The ends lost 2 bases at V and 8 bases at J; junction bases unmatched: 8. Here the CDR3 DNA reads TGTGCCAGCAGCTTAAATAGCGGGGGGGTTGGTGATGAGCAGTTCTTC. It codes for CASSLNSGGVGDEQFF.

The chain is built from TRBV4-2 and TRBJ2-1; 8 positions agree with TRBD2. Germline values: CDR1 LGHNA, CDR2 YNFKEQ. CDR3 length equals 18 residues. V lost 2 bases, J lost 6 bases, and 15 bases stayed unmatched. CDR3: CASSQQTTGIAGINEQFF. In nucleotides, the CDR3 is TGTGCCAGCAGCCAACAAACAACCGGGATAGCGGGGATCAATGAGCAGTTCTTC.

V and J are TRBV6-5 and TRBJ2-5; D possibly corresponds to TRBD1 (5 bases). V lost 0 bases and J lost 1, with 12 bases in between. Germline CDR1 is MNHEY and CDR2 is SVGAGI. The CDR3 has 16 residues. As DNA, the CDR3 is TGTGCCAGCAGTTACTCGGCGACAGCCCCCCAAGAGACCCAGTACTTC. Translating gives CASSYSATAPQETQYF.

The rearrangement joins TRBV6-5 to TRBJ1-1; D is possibly TRBD1 (6 bases). This CDR3 is built from 14 residues. The V end was cut by 0 bases, the J end by 5 bases, with 10 bases between. Germline V gene sequence: CDR1 MNHEY, CDR2 SVGAGI. CDR3 nucleotide sequence: TGTGCCAGCAGTTACTCGACAGGAGTTACTGAAGCTTTCTTT. This gives the protein CASSYSTGVTEAFF.

A remark on this clonotype: The junction departs from the called germline gene at one end, perhaps through a read error. The chain combines TRBV4-3 with TRBJ2-4; D not certain. Per germline, CDR1 LGHNA and CDR2 YSLEER. This CDR3 has 15 residues. CDR3 loop: CANSQDVPGQNIQYF. In DNA, the CDR3 is TGCGCCAACAGCCAAGATGTTCCAGGTCAAAACATTCAGTACTTC.

The J gene is TRBJ1-6, the V gene TRBV7-9; 12 positions agree with TRBD1. The CDR3 is 16 amino acids. Germline-derived CDR1 and CDR2 are SEHNR and FQNEAQ (reference sequence). J was trimmed by 7 bases and V by 6 bases; bases with no gene match: 7. CDR3 sequence reads: CASSLGTGGENSPLHF. The CDR3 DNA reads TGTGCCAGCAGTCTCGGGACAGGGGGCGAAAATTCACCCCTCCACTTT.

The genes are TRBV7-2 and TRBJ1-6; the D is unclear. This CDR3 is built from 17 residues. Germline V gene data show CDR1 as SGHTA and CDR2 as FQGNSA. Trimming shortened V by 5 bases and J by 10 bases, and 24 bases separated the two germline ends. The CDR3 DNA reads as TGTGCCAGCAGCCTATTCGACCGGACGTTCTTTTCGTCACCCCTCCACTTT. It codes for CASSLFDRTFFSSPLHF.

This chain uses TRBV12-3 or TRBV12-4 with TRBJ1-1; no clear D. The CDR3 runs to 12 residues. V lost 10 bases to trimming and J lost 3 bases, with 12 bases between them. CDR3 sequence reads: CATSSGYTEAFF. The CDR3 DNA reads as TGTGCCACCTCCTCAGGTTACACTGAAGCTTTCTTT.

This chain links TRBV29-1 with TRBJ2-4; the match to TRBD1 covers 10 bases. Germline V lookup: CDR1 SQVTM, CDR2 ANQGSEA. V gave up 7 bases and J gave up 6 bases; unmatched junction bases: 15. The CDR3 is 16 amino acids. The CDR3 loop is CSARNYVGQGGNIQYF. The CDR3 coding sequence is TGCAGCGCCCGTAACTACGTAGGACAGGGGGGAAACATTCAGTACTTC.

The rearrangement joins TRBV6-6 to TRBJ2-7; 9 bases are a match to TRBD2. This CDR3 contains 14 residues. V shed 5 bases and J 6 bases; nucleotides not matched to a gene: 8. From germline, CDR1 is MNHNY and CDR2 SVGAGI (reference sequence). The CDR3 nucleotides are TGTGCCAGCAGTACCGCTAGCGGGGTGCGCGAGCAGTACTTC. This gives the protein CASSTASGVREQYF.

This chain uses TRBV6-4 with TRBJ1-6; D might be TRBD1 (6 bases). Trimming cost V 7 bases and J 7 bases, with 11 bases left between them. The CDR3 consists of 13 residues. The germline CDR1 and CDR2 sequences are MRHNA and SNTAGT. CDR3 protein: CASKRTENSPLHF. The CDR3 DNA reads TGTGCCAGCAAACGGACAGAAAATTCACCCCTCCACTTT.

The chain joins TRBV29-1 to TRBJ2-6; a weak D match, TRBD2 (5 bases). Germline V gives CDR1 SQVTM, CDR2 ANQGSEA. Trimming pared 4 bases from V and 15 bases from J, leaving 16 bases between. The CDR3 covers 12 residues. The CDR3 DNA sequence: TGCAGCGTTGGGTCAGAGGGTCGCGCCCTGACTTTC. This encodes CSVGSEGRALTF. The full variable domain, completed using reference TRBV29-1 and TRBJ2-6, is SAVISQKPSRDICQRGTSLTIQCQVDSQVTMMFWYRQQPGQSLTLIATANQGSEATYESGFVIDKFPISRPNLTFSTLTVSNMSPEDSSIYLCSVGSEGRALTFGAGSRLTVL.

This chain joins TRBV7-9 and TRBJ1-2; D unresolved. Germline V lookup: CDR1 SEHNR, CDR2 FQNEAQ (reference sequence). This CDR3 comprises 13 residues. Trimming removed 5 bases from V and 4 bases from J, with 11 bases in between. The CDR3 sequence: CASSQGISYGYTF. Here the CDR3 DNA reads TGTGCCAGCAGCCAAGGAATAAGCTATGGCTACACCTTC.

The genes are TRBV9 and TRBJ1-4, with 8 bases aligning to TRBD1. This CDR3 region has 21 residues. Germline CDR1 and CDR2: SGDLS and YYNGEE. V lost 3 bases and J lost 0; bases outside the gene matches: 19. The CDR3 is CASSGGQGAAGVRATNEKLFF. The CDR3, as DNA: TGTGCCAGCAGCGGTGGACAGGGTGCGGCAGGCGTCCGTGCAACTAATGAAAAACTGTTTTTT.

The gene calls are TRBV21-1 and TRBJ2-1; the listed D gene, TRBD2, was not tested against the DNA. TRBV21-1 is a pseudogene locus. The CDR3 loop spans 20 amino acids. The CDR3 DNA reads as TGTGCCAGCAGCCCCCGCAGCAGTAGTACTAGCGGGCTTTCCTACAATGAGCAGTTCTTC. Protein sequence: CASSPRSSSTSGLSYNEQFF.

This clonotype was detected only once. The chain employs TRBV11-2 and TRBJ2-1, with 9 bases lining up with TRBD2. The length of the CDR3 is 16 residues. Per the germline V gene, CDR1 is SGHAT and CDR2 is FQNNGV. V shed 5 bases, J shed 6 bases, and the junction held 11 bases outside the gene matches. CDR3 region: CASSPLPTSGANEQFF. CDR3 nucleotide sequence: TGTGCCAGCAGCCCTCTCCCGACTAGCGGAGCCAATGAGCAGTTCTTC. The variable domain in full, with the rest retrieved from reference TRBV11-2 and TRBJ2-1, is EAGVAQSPRYKIIEKRQSVAFWCNPISGHATLYWYQQILGQGPKLLIQFQNNGVVDDSQLPKDRFSAERLKGVDSTLKIQPAKLEDSAVYLCASSPLPTSGANEQFFGPGTRLTVL.

CDR3 protein: CSVSKGQGLGTEAFF. CDR3 nucleotides: TGCAGCGTTTCCAAGGGACAGGGGCTGGGCACTGAAGCTTTCTTT. V gene TRBV29-1 combines with J gene TRBJ1-1, with 10 positions matching TRBD1. V shed 5 bases, J shed 4 bases, and the junction held 10 bases outside the gene matches. The CDR3 length is 15 residues. Germline V lookup: CDR1 SQVTM, CDR2 ANQGSEA.